This TCR beta chain was captured in a study of PD-1 blockade in classical Hodgkin lymphoma (dated by TCRdb to 2018 to 2020). Broadly, across the study: Nivolumab dosing was 3 mg/kg intravenously every 2 weeks, continuing until either disease progression or unacceptable toxicity. The study used TCR beta sequencing and CyTOF to define a peripheral blood immune signature of response to PD-1 blockade in classical Hodgkin lymphoma.

Genomic DNA was extracted with the Qiagen DNeasy kit from unsorted PBMCs and from negatively selected CD4+ and CD8+ fractions. Using primers that anneal to V and J segments, immunoSEQ multiplex PCR amplified the TCR beta CDR3 regions. Amplification bias was minimized using a synthetic immune receptor repertoire, and residual bias was removed computationally after sequencing. Per the original workflow: Custom Python scripts were used to quantify repertoire diversity as the Shannon entropy index. Unsorted, CD4+ and CD8+ repertoires were analyzed separately, except in combined analyses where CD4+ and CD8+ sequences were merged in silico. Clonal expansion was defined as a frequency increase of at least 2-fold after treatment compared with C1D1, and clones undetected at baseline were assigned a pseudocount of 0.5. Singleton clones were defined as clones with 0 or 1 copy at C1D1, and non-singleton clones were defined as clones with 2 or more copies. Clones expanded in unsorted samples were labelled as CD4+, CD8+ or unknown by matching protein sequences in sorted samples from the same patient. Wilcoxon tests on paired samples were used to test changes in diversity from C1D1 to C4D1. TCRdb obtained this table from immuneACCESS and retained in-frame rearrangements with V and J assigned. These tables miss some clones; where compared with another copy, unresolved V genes account for less than half of the shortfall, and the remainder is unexplained. D and trimming come from the DNA, and the V and J calls and clone size come from that table. The sample table holds under 30,000 clones, of which about two thirds were seen once. Around 4% of the sample is in the top ten clones.

From its cysteine to its phenylalanine, the CDR3 spans 12 amino acids. Left in the record is the CDR3 DNA by itself, 36 bases read in frame from the first base. According to the germline V gene, CDR1 reads SGHRS and CDR2 reads YFSETQ. V is reduced by 4 bases and J by 4 bases, leaving a spacing of 8 bases between them. With respect to this clone: It lacks a known antigen. No much larger clone exists at a distance of one base, and base qualities are not known.

Study-wide findings and limitations: CD4+ but not CD8+ TCR diversity rose significantly by C4D1 (p=0.0027 vs p=0.16), most apparent in complete responders (p=0.02). The study was restricted to a single clinical trial cohort, and the causes of repertoire differences, possibly disease activity or prior therapy, were left undefined. Baseline TCR diversity was reported as lower in newly diagnosed patients than in healthy donors, and lower still in relapsed/refractory patients. Diversity was lower in patients who began nivolumab less than 1 year after ASCT, so these patients were left out of later analyses to avoid confounding by immune reconstitution. Among trial patients, those achieving complete response had baseline diversity similar to that of newly diagnosed patients, while diversity was significantly lower in partial responders and progressors.

This specimen's time point label, interpreted: cycle 2 day 1 (C2D1) of nivolumab. Every trial patient had relapsed following autologous stem cell transplantation, and prior brentuximab vedotin exposure was what differed among cohorts A, B and C. The trial cohort comprised around 60 patients with relapsed/refractory classical Hodgkin lymphoma whose best overall responses were complete response, partial response or progressive disease. Trial patients were treated with single-agent nivolumab in the multi-cohort phase II CheckMate 205 trial. An independent review committee assessed best overall response by applying the 2007 International Working Group response criteria. PBMCs from the trial were collected at three points: immediately before nivolumab initiation (C1D1), and during therapy at cycle 2 day 1 and cycle 4 day 1. After peripheral blood was drawn into 8 mL Vacutainer Cell Preparation Tubes, PBMCs were isolated by centrifugation and then cryopreserved.

The specimen comprised peripheral blood mononuclear cells (PBMCs), sampled before the second cycle of nivolumab. This sequence originates from a human donor with classical Hodgkin lymphoma. The chain uses TRBV5-1 and TRBJ1-1, with the D gene uncertain. The DNA sequence is given as TGCGCCAGCAGCGGTGGGAGCACTGAAGCTTTCTTT. The translation is CASSGGSTEAFF. With all but the CDR3 taken from the reference TRBV5-1 and TRBJ1-1 genes, the full variable domain is: KAGVTQTPRYLIKTRGQQVTLSCSPISGHRSVSWYQQTPGQGLQFLFEYFSETQRNKGNFPGRFSGRQFSNSRSEMNVSTLELGDSALYLCASSGGSTEAFFGQGTRLTVV.